This T cell receptor beta chain was sequenced in a study of control samples from healthy donors and cancer patients. The V gene lost 8 bases and the J gene lost 4 bases, with 17 bases spanning the gap. The CDR3 sequence is 14 residues long. From germline, CDR1 is MNHEY and CDR2 SVGAGI. Assay: immunoSEQ multiplex PCR; the TCRdb copy retains only in-frame clones and omits some. The sample holds about 110,000 clones, 88% seen once. V gene TRBV6-5 combines with J gene TRBJ2-5; TRBD2 might be the D (6 bases). Sample: PBMCs. The receptor's source is a woman aged 55-70 years with lung cancer. CDR3 residues: CASRGWDSGETQYF. The CDR3 DNA reads TGTGCCAGCCGAGGATGGGACTCGGGAGAGACCCAGTACTTC.